These T cell receptor beta chains were read from a single sample in a study of immune cell composition in non-small cell lung cancer. The data were produced by immunoSEQ multiplex PCR, yet TCRdb's version contains in-frame clones alone and is incomplete. The data contain roughly 16,000 clones, 70% to 85% of them singletons. This same sample was also taken into another study, of CD4 T cells in lung cancer.

The sequenced material came from non-adjacent lung tissue. The receptors here all came from a human donor with non-small cell lung cancer. Both conserved end residues are part of each CDR3. A D gene is named only where the DNA matches it firmly. Some rows mark clone size as missing; the rest say once, few, many or name a class of expanded clone.

len	d_gene	j_gene	v_gene	abundance	CDR3nt	CDR3aa
15	NA	TRBJ2-2	TRBV11-3	NA	TGTGCCAGCAGCTTAGTAGGGCTAAACACCGGGGAGCTGTTTTTT	CASSLVGLNTGELFF
15	TRBD1	TRBJ2-1	TRBV11-2	NA	TGTGCCAGCAGCCAGGGACAGGGGAGACTAAATGAGCAGTTCTTC	CASSQGQGRLNEQFF
18	TRBD1	TRBJ1-2	TRBV2	NA	TGTGCCAGCAGTGAAGTAGGGCACCAATACAGGGGTGACTATGGCTACACCTTC	CASSEVGHQYRGDYGYTF
14	TRBD2	TRBJ2-3	TRBV9	NA	TGTGCCAGCAGGCGGTGGGAGGGCTCAGATACGCAGTATTTT	CASRRWEGSDTQYF
15	TRBD1	TRBJ1-1	TRBV6-6	once	TGTGCCAGCAGTCAGACAGGGGGCCGGGGCACTGAAGCTTTCTTT	CASSQTGGRGTEAFF
15	TRBD1	TRBJ2-7	TRBV15	NA	TGTGCCACCAGCGGGAAGGACAGGGGGACCTACGAGCAGTACTTC	CATSGKDRGTYEQYF
14	NA	TRBJ2-7	TRBV21-1	NA	TGTGCCAGCAGCAAAGGTGATAGCGAACACGAGCAGTACTTC	CASSKGDSEHEQYF
16	TRBD2	TRBJ2-1	TRBV27	once	TGTGCCAGCAGACCCGGACTAGCGGGGGGCTACAATGAGCAGTTCTTC	CASRPGLAGGYNEQFF
14	NA	TRBJ1-1	TRBV4-3	NA	TGCGCCAGCAGCCCGGGGTCTATGGGCCCTGAAGCTTTCTTT	CASSPGSMGPEAFF
13	NA	TRBJ1-5	TRBV19	NA	TGTGCCAGTAGTGGGAAGGGCAATCAGCCCCAGCATTTT	CASSGKGNQPQHF
14	NA	TRBJ2-3	TRBV7-2	NA	TGTGCCAGCAGCCGTGGACAGATCACAGATACGCAGTATTTT	CASSRGQITDTQYF
12	TRBD1	TRBJ1-3	TRBV2	NA	TGTGCCAGCAGGGATCAGGGGGACACCATATATTTT	CASRDQGDTIYF
15	TRBD1	TRBJ2-5	TRBV19	NA	TGTGCCAGTAGTGTCACAGGGGGCGCGGATAGGACCCAGTACTTC	CASSVTGGADRTQYF
14	NA	TRBJ1-1	TRBV2	NA	TGTGCCAGCAGTGAAGCTATGGCAGGGACTGAAGCTTTCTTT	CASSEAMAGTEAFF
13	TRBD1	TRBJ1-2	TRBV6-6	few	TGTGCCAGCAGTCTAGGGGGCAGTTATGGCTACACCTTC	CASSLGGSYGYTF
14	NA	TRBJ2-5	TRBV11-3	NA	TGTGCCAGCAGCTGGGACCTAATACAAGAGACCCAGTACTTC	CASSWDLIQETQYF
15	TRBD1	TRBJ1-1	TRBV28	NA	TGTGCCAGCAGTTCTCCTCAGGGGGCTGGCACTGAAGCTTTCTTT	CASSSPQGAGTEAFF
15	NA	TRBJ2-7	TRBV7-6	once	TGTGCCAGCAGCCCAGACTTTGACAGAACCTACGAGCAGTACTTC	CASSPDFDRTYEQYF
13	NA	TRBJ1-1	TRBV29-1	NA	TGCAGCGTTGACGGGGGGCTGGACACTGAAGCTTTCTTT	CSVDGGLDTEAFF
14	NA	TRBJ2-7	TRBV18	NA	TGTGCCAGCTCACCACCCACAGACCACTACGAGCAGTACTTC	CASSPPTDHYEQYF
14	TRBD1	TRBJ2-7	TRBV6-5	NA	TGTGCCAGCAGTCGGACAGGTAACTACTACGAGCAGTACTTC	CASSRTGNYYEQYF
16	NA	TRBJ1-5	TRBV4-2	few	TGTGCCAGCAGCCCGGAGGGGGAGGGTGGCAATCAGCCCCAGCATTTT	CASSPEGEGGNQPQHF
17	NA	TRBJ2-1	TRBV5-4	NA	TGTGCCAGCAGCTCGGGTATAGGTGGGGGGACCTACAATGAGCAGTTCTTC	CASSSGIGGGTYNEQFF
16	TRBD1	TRBJ2-3	TRBV9	NA	TGTGCCAGCAGCGTATGGGGGACAGGGAACACAGATACGCAGTATTTT	CASSVWGTGNTDTQYF
13	NA	TRBJ2-1	TRBV7-8	NA	TGTGCCAGCAGCCTCCGGGCAAACAATGAGCAGTTCTTC	CASSLRANNEQFF
13	NA	TRBJ2-5	TRBV27	NA	TGTGCCAGCAGTTTACGGCGCCAAGAGACCCAGTACTTC	CASSLRRQETQYF
17	TRBD2	TRBJ2-3	TRBV7-2	NA	TGTGCCAGCAGCTTAATGACTAGCCGAGCCCTCACAGATACGCAGTATTTT	CASSLMTSRALTDTQYF
12	NA	TRBJ1-2	TRBV7-2	NA	TGTGCCAGCAGGAATGGGATTTATGGCTACACCTTC	CASRNGIYGYTF
14	TRBD1	TRBJ1-2	TRBV9	few	TGTGCCAGCAGCACTCTGACAGGGGGCTATGGCTACACCTTC	CASSTLTGGYGYTF
11	NA	TRBJ2-1	TRBV6-5	NA	TGTGCCAGTGCTAGGGGCAATGAGCAGTTCTTC	CASARGNEQFF
14	NA	TRBJ1-5	TRBV27	NA	TGTGCCAGCAGTTTATGGAACAGCAATCAGCCCCAGCATTTT	CASSLWNSNQPQHF
18	TRBD1	TRBJ1-1	TRBV13	NA	TGTGCCAGCAGCTTAGGACCGGGACAGGGGGCGCGGTCGTCTGAAGCTTTCTTT	CASSLGPGQGARSSEAFF
14	NA	TRBJ1-2	TRBV14	NA	TGTGCCAGCAGCCCGCGCGACAGAGAGTATGGCTACACCTTC	CASSPRDREYGYTF